The 5 T cell receptor beta chains below come from one sample, sequenced in a study of identical twins. TCRdb redid the calling of the 5' RACE reads with MiXCR, one entry per CDR3 protein. The data hold fewer than 500,000 distinct CDR3 sequences, with 24% observed a single time. This same sample was also taken into another study, of T cells expressing NK-cell markers.

Sample: CD4+ T cells sorted from blood. These receptor sequences come from a woman younger than 35 in good health.

The CDR3 DNA reads as TGTGCCAGCAGCTTAGCGGCAGGGGGCATGGGAAATGAGCAGTTCTTC. This gives the protein CASSLAAGGMGNEQFF. The chain links TRBV7-6 to TRBJ2-1; TRBD1 agrees at 8 bases. CDR1 and CDR2 from the germline V gene are SGHVS and FNYEAQ. The CDR3 totals 16 residues. Trimming at V came to 0 bases and at J to 7 bases, leaving 8 bases not matched to a gene.

J is TRBJ2-7 and V is TRBV20-1; D might be TRBD1 or TRBD2, each matching 5 bases. The CDR3 covers 16 residues. V lost 1 base to trimming and J lost 0 bases, with 16 bases between them. Germline V gene lookup returns CDR1 DFQATT and CDR2 SNEGSKA (reference sequence). CDR3 in DNA: TGCAGTGCTAGAGGCCCTACCGGGGCCAGCTCCTACGAGCAGTACTTC. This codes for CSARGPTGASSYEQYF.

The rearrangement uses TRBV27 and TRBJ1-2, with 8 bases that match TRBD1. V was pared by 6 bases and J by 4 bases, with 7 bases of the junction left unmatched. The CDR3 is made up of 14 amino acids. CDR1 and CDR2 from the germline V gene are MNHEY and SMNVEV (reference sequence). The CDR3, as DNA: TGTGCCAGCAGCCTAAAAGGACAGGGCTATGGCTACACCTTC. It translates to CASSLKGQGYGYTF.

The rearrangement joins TRBV12-3 or TRBV12-4 to TRBJ2-7, with D possibly being TRBD2 (5 bases). Trimming stripped 6 bases from V and 5 bases from J, with 14 bases between. This CDR3 is built from 13 residues. The CDR3 nucleotides read TGTGCCAGCAGACTTTCGAGGGTCCACGAGCAGTACTTC. Translating gives CASRLSRVHEQYF.

J is TRBJ2-7 and V is TRBV20-1, with 7 bases aligning to TRBD1. The CDR3 is 16 residues long. In germline, CDR1 is DFQATT, CDR2 SNEGSKA (reference sequence). J was trimmed by 5 bases and V by 0 bases; bases with no gene match: 13. The CDR3 region is CSARDLGQNLRDEQYF. In DNA, the CDR3 is TGCAGTGCTAGAGATTTGGGACAGAACCTTAGGGACGAGCAGTACTTC.